This T cell receptor beta chain was documented in a study of technical replicates of blood from several donors. CDR1 and CDR2 (germline): LNHDA, SQIVND (reference sequence). This CDR3 comprises 15 residues. The V gene lost 4 bases and the J gene lost 6 bases, with 16 bases spanning the gap. Repertoires were generated with immunoSEQ multiplex PCR, while TCRdb's copy carries only in-frame clones and drops some. This repertoire shows around 65,000 clones, about 86% found once; its top ten account for more than 5%. The receptor was derived from a human donor in good health. Some clones in this sample may be carry-over from other donors' samples. Sequenced input: PBMCs. The V call is TRBV19, the J call TRBJ1-5, with D possibly being TRBD1 (6 bases). This chain's CDR3 is CASSTAGAGGQPQHF. Here the CDR3 DNA reads TGTGCCAGTAGTACCGCGGGGGCCGGGGGTCAGCCCCAGCATTTT.